One sample yielded the 3 T cell receptor beta chains listed below, sequenced in a study of shared clonotypes between healthy human individuals. Some clones are missing from TCRdb's copy, which holds only in-frame ones; the method was immunoSEQ multiplex PCR. The repertoire holds about 520,000 clones, with roughly 80% as singletons. The sequenced sample consisted of PBMCs. These TCRs come from a woman between 40 and 50 years old in good health. Some clones in this sample may be carry-over from other donors' samples.

The rearrangement joins TRBV5-1 to TRBJ2-1; 9 nucleotides line up with TRBD2. The CDR3 sequence is 13 residues long. With V trimmed by 4 bases and J by 16 bases, 12 bases remained unmatched. Looked up from germline, CDR1 is SGHRS and CDR2 is YFSETQ. CDR3 loop: CASSPVVAGDFFF. The CDR3 coding sequence is TGCGCCAGCAGCCCTGTGGTAGCGGGAGATTTTTTCTTC.

The J gene is TRBJ1-5, the V gene TRBV29-1; D might be TRBD1 (6 bases). V lost 4 bases to trimming and J lost 5 bases, with 18 bases between them. The CDR3 contains 15 residues. Germline loops: CDR1 SQVTM, CDR2 ANQGSEA. The CDR3 bases are TGCAGCGTTGGTGGGGGAAAGGACAGTGATCAGCCCCAGCATTTT. Residues: CSVGGGKDSDQPQHF.

The chain has TRBV5-4 and TRBJ2-1; 11 nucleotides match TRBD2. CDR1 is SGHNT, CDR2 YYREEE, per germline (reference sequence). The CDR3 loop spans 16 amino acids. V dropped 4 bases and J dropped 9; count of bases not matched to a gene: 12. The CDR3 bases are TGTGCCAGCAGCCCATGGTCGGCACTAGCGGGAGTTGAGCAGTTCTTC. This gives the protein CASSPWSALAGVEQFF.